Listed here are 30 T cell receptor beta chains from one sample, sequenced in a study of blood T cell repertoires in COVID-19. Clones were sequenced by immunoSEQ multiplex PCR, and TCRdb holds only the in-frame ones, with some missing. The data show more than 100,000 clones, nearly 90% seen once. The sample comprised peripheral blood. Receptor source: a man aged 50 to 59 in a cohort sampled during active COVID-19.

This sequence joins TRBV7-9 and TRBJ2-5, with 8 positions matching TRBD1. With V trimmed by 2 bases and J by 5 bases, 1 base remained unmatched. The CDR3 covers 13 residues. Per germline, CDR1 SEHNR and CDR2 FQNEAQ (reference sequence). The CDR3 loop is CASSLRDRETQYF. CDR3 sequence (DNA): TGTGCCAGCAGCTTAAGGGACAGGGAGACCCAGTACTTC. The full variable domain, with the rest looked up from reference TRBV7-9 and TRBJ2-5, is DTGVSQNPRHKITKRGQNVTFRCDPISEHNRLYWYRQTLGQGPEFLTYFQNEAQLEKSRLLSDRFSAERPKGSFSTLEIQRTEQGDSAMYLCASSLRDRETQYFGPGTRLLVL.

The chain links TRBV5-4 to TRBJ2-5; unclear D gene. Germline V gives CDR1 SGHNT, CDR2 YYREEE (reference sequence). The CDR3 runs 15 residues. Trimming stripped 0 bases from V and 1 base from J, with 10 bases between. As DNA, the CDR3 is TGTGCCAGCAGCTTGGAACCCAGGCCCCAAGAGACCCAGTACTTC. This codes for CASSLEPRPQETQYF.

V usage is TRBV5-1 and J usage is TRBJ2-3; no firm D call. CDR3 length: 15 amino acids. V was pared by 7 bases and J by 2 bases, with 17 bases between. CDR1 is SGHRS and CDR2 is YFSETQ in the germline V gene. The CDR3 reads CASALGTTFTDTQYF. The DNA of the CDR3 is TGCGCCAGCGCCCTGGGCACGACCTTCACAGATACGCAGTATTTT.

The V and J genes are TRBV3-1 (or the pseudogene TRBV3-2) and TRBJ2-3; D is ambiguous. Trimming shortened V by 0 bases and J by 0 bases, and 7 bases separated the two germline ends. The CDR3 spans 15 residues. Germline CDR1 LGHDT, CDR2 YNNKEL (reference sequence). The CDR3 reads CASSQDLGSTDTQYF. The CDR3, as DNA: TGTGCCAGCAGCCAAGATCTCGGTAGCACAGATACGCAGTATTTT.

This clone was found a few times. The chain recombines TRBV27 with TRBJ1-3; 10 bases are a match to TRBD1. Looked up from germline, CDR1 is MNHEY and CDR2 is SMNVEV (reference sequence). V was pared by 5 bases and J by 0 bases, with 4 bases of the junction left unmatched. This CDR3 spans 16 amino acids. The CDR3 reads CASSRTGGPSGNTIYF. Written as DNA, the CDR3 is TGTGCCAGCAGTCGGACAGGGGGACCCTCTGGAAACACCATATATTTT.

This chain links TRBV28 with TRBJ1-6; 7 bases line up with TRBD1. The CDR3 loop spans 15 amino acids. Germline CDR1 MDHEN, CDR2 SYDVKM. J lost 6 bases, V lost 7 bases, and 9 bases had no gene match. The CDR3 loop is CASTHRGTANSPLHF. DNA of the CDR3: TGTGCCAGCACCCACCGGGGGACAGCTAATTCACCCCTCCACTTT.

The genes are TRBV5-5 and TRBJ2-2, with TRBD2 identical over 8 bases. V trimming: 0 bases; J trimming: 4 bases; junction bases outside the gene matches: 5. The germline V gene has CDR1 SGHKS and CDR2 YYEKEE (reference sequence). The CDR3 runs to 16 residues. The chain's CDR3 is CASSLASGRFTGELFF. DNA for the CDR3: TGTGCCAGCAGCTTGGCTAGCGGGCGTTTCACCGGGGAGCTGTTTTTT.

V usage is TRBV5-1 and J usage is TRBJ2-3, with 10 bases aligning to TRBD2. V lost 2 bases to trimming and J lost 6 bases; unmatched junction nucleotides: 12. There are 17 residues in the CDR3. The germline gives CDR1 SGHRS, CDR2 YFSETQ. This CDR3 is CASSLQRTSGAMDTQYF. CDR3 sequence (DNA): TGCGCCAGCAGCTTACAACGAACTAGCGGGGCTATGGATACGCAGTATTTT.

The chain couples TRBV2 to TRBJ2-3; 10 nucleotides agree with TRBD1. The CDR3 has 15 residues. V shed 3 bases and J 2 bases; nucleotides not matched to a gene: 2. The V gene's germline CDR1 is SNHLY and CDR2 FYNNEI. The CDR3 region is CASSEGQGNTDTQYF. The CDR3 DNA reads TGTGCCAGCAGTGAGGGACAGGGGAACACAGATACGCAGTATTTT.

The chain uses TRBV5-1 and TRBJ2-1; maybe TRBD1 (8 bases). The length of the CDR3 is 14 residues. CDR1 is SGHRS, CDR2 YFSETQ, per germline. The V end was cut by 4 bases, the J end by 7 bases, with 15 bases between. CDR3 loop: CASSVGQGGNEQFF. The CDR3 DNA sequence: TGCGCCAGCAGCGTAGGACAGGGAGGGAATGAGCAGTTCTTC.

V and J are TRBV5-1 and TRBJ2-1; 10 bases map to TRBD2. This CDR3 has 16 residues. The germline gives CDR1 SGHRS, CDR2 YFSETQ. Unmatched junction bases numbered 6, after V lost 2 bases and J lost 4 bases. The CDR3 DNA follows: TGCGCCAGCAGCTTTCTTCCTAGCGGGGGTTACAATGAGCAGTTCTTC. This codes for CASSFLPSGGYNEQFF.

This chain links TRBV19 with TRBJ1-5; the D gene is possibly TRBD1 (5 bases). The V and J ends lost 4 bases and 6 bases respectively, with 13 bases between them. The CDR3 is 14 amino acids. Germline CDR1 is LNHDA and CDR2 is SQIVND (reference sequence). The CDR3 loop is CASSNPRGGQPQHF. The CDR3 DNA reads as TGTGCCAGTAGTAACCCGCGGGGCGGTCAGCCCCAGCATTTT.

V and J are TRBV11-3 and TRBJ1-1; D call uncertain. V lost 1 base to trimming and J lost 4 bases, with 7 bases between them. Germline V gene lookup returns CDR1 SGHNT and CDR2 YENEEA. The length of the CDR3 is 13 residues. The CDR3 region is CASSLAGITEAFF. Written as DNA, the CDR3 is TGTGCCAGCAGCTTAGCGGGGATCACTGAAGCTTTCTTT.

This chain uses TRBV5-1 with TRBJ2-3, with a possible D match to TRBD2 (7 bases). Germline lookup yields CDR1 SGHRS and CDR2 YFSETQ. CDR3 size: 16 residues. The V gene lost 4 bases and the J gene lost 4 bases, with 19 bases spanning the gap. The CDR3 sequence: CASSPLGGGGADTQYF. CDR3 sequence (DNA): TGCGCCAGCAGCCCGCTTGGGGGCGGGGGCGCAGATACGCAGTATTTT.

CDR3 nucleotides: TGTGCCAGCAGTTCACTCGGGAGGGGCTACACCTTC. It specifies CASSSLGRGYTF. This chain uses TRBV2 with TRBJ1-2; no clear D. Between the trimmed V and J ends, which lost 5 bases and 8 bases, there was a span of 12 bases. This CDR3 contains 12 residues. Germline values: CDR1 SNHLY, CDR2 FYNNEI.

The J gene is TRBJ2-3, the V gene TRBV5-1; D possibly corresponds to TRBD2 (5 bases). CDR1 and CDR2 from the germline V gene are SGHRS and YFSETQ. The CDR3 extends over 14 amino acids. V shed 2 bases and J shed 7 bases, with 14 bases lying between them. CDR3 sequence (DNA): TGCGCCAGCAGCTTAGGTCGGGGTGGATATACGCAGTATTTT. The encoded protein is CASSLGRGGYTQYF.

The CDR3 spells CASSLGQGNYGYTF. The DNA of the CDR3 is TGCGCCAGCAGCTTGGGGCAGGGGAACTATGGCTACACCTTC. V and J are TRBV5-1 and TRBJ1-2, with D possibly matching TRBD1 (6 bases). V lost 0 bases to trimming and J lost 2 bases, with 8 bases between them. The CDR3 consists of 14 residues. The germline CDR1 and CDR2 sequences are SGHRS and YFSETQ. The whole variable domain, filled in from reference TRBV5-1 and TRBJ1-2, reads KAGVTQTPRYLIKTRGQQVTLSCSPISGHRSVSWYQQTPGQGLQFLFEYFSETQRNKGNFPGRFSGRQFSNSRSEMNVSTLELGDSALYLCASSLGQGNYGYTFGSGTRLTVV.

In this sample, this clone turned up a few times. The CDR3 sequence is CASAQGQSYEQYF. The DNA for the CDR3 is TGTGCCAGCGCCCAGGGGCAGTCCTACGAGCAGTACTTC. The chain recombines TRBV7-9 with TRBJ2-7; D perhaps matches TRBD1 (6 bases). The CDR3 loop spans 13 amino acids. The V gene's germline CDR1 is SEHNR and CDR2 FQNEAQ (reference sequence). With 8 bases removed from V and 1 base from J, the gap between germline ends came to 12 bases.

The V call is TRBV2, the J call TRBJ2-1; TRBD2 might be the D (6 bases). Looked up from germline, CDR1 is SNHLY and CDR2 is FYNNEI. The CDR3 covers 13 residues. V shed 11 bases and J shed 3 bases, with 14 bases lying between them. This CDR3 reads CAPQEGLYNEQFF. The DNA of the CDR3 is TGTGCCCCCCAGGAGGGGCTCTACAATGAGCAGTTCTTC.

This clone was counted ten times or more. This chain joins TRBV6-4 and TRBJ2-2, with 10 bases identical to TRBD2. The CDR3 has 17 residues. Looked up from germline, CDR1 is MRHNA and CDR2 is SNTAGT. The V gene end was trimmed by 4 bases and the J gene end by 0 bases; junction bases not matched to a gene: 5. The CDR3 sequence: CASSVLAGASNTGELFF. In nucleotides, the CDR3 is TGTGCCAGCAGTGTTCTAGCGGGGGCTTCGAACACCGGGGAGCTGTTTTTT.

The chain carries TRBV7-2 and TRBJ2-1; 10 bases are shared with TRBD2. The CDR3 runs 16 residues. CDR1 is SGHTA, CDR2 FQGNSA, per germline. Germline trimming cut 4 bases from V and 7 bases from J; bases unmatched to any gene: 10. The CDR3 region has the DNA TGTGCCAGCAGCTGGAGCGGGGGGGCCAAGACAAATGAGCAGTTCTTC. Its protein product is CASSWSGGAKTNEQFF. The full variable domain, with the rest looked up from reference TRBV7-2 and TRBJ2-1, is GAGVSQSPSNKVTEKGKDVELRCDPISGHTALYWYRQSLGQGLEFLIYFQGNSAPDKSGLPSDRFSAERTGGSVSTLTIQRTQQEDSAVYLCASSWSGGAKTNEQFFGPGTRLTVL.

The CDR3 reads CAISGSIAGNTGELFF. The CDR3 coding sequence is TGTGCCATCAGTGGTAGTATAGCGGGGAACACCGGGGAGCTGTTTTTT. The V gene is TRBV10-3, the J gene TRBJ2-2; 7 nucleotides agree with TRBD2. V trimming: 4 bases; J trimming: 1 base; junction bases outside the gene matches: 6. CDR3 length: 16 amino acids. Germline loops: CDR1 ENHRY, CDR2 SYGVKD.

This clone is a singleton in its sample. The rearrangement joins TRBV6-5 to TRBJ1-2, with D possibly being TRBD1 (5 bases). Trimming took 6 bases from V and 4 from J, leaving 15 bases between them. This CDR3 spans 14 amino acids. Germline V gene lookup returns CDR1 MNHEY and CDR2 SVGAGI. CDR3: CASSPGNGGYGYTF. CDR3 DNA: TGTGCCAGCAGCCCGGGCAACGGGGGCTATGGCTACACCTTC.

V gene TRBV27 combines with J gene TRBJ2-3; 8 bases align to TRBD2. The J segment lost 7 bases and the V segment lost 7 bases, leaving 19 bases of the junction unmatched. CDR1 and CDR2 from the germline V gene are MNHEY and SMNVEV (reference sequence). The CDR3 spans 17 residues. The CDR3 here is CASISAGSGGRGYTQYF. The DNA for the CDR3 is TGTGCCAGCATTAGTGCGGGTTCGGGGGGGCGCGGCTATACGCAGTATTTT.

The rearrangement joins TRBV5-1 to TRBJ2-2; maybe TRBD2 (6 bases). The V gene's germline CDR1 is SGHRS and CDR2 YFSETQ. CDR3 length: 18 amino acids. V dropped 4 bases and J dropped 0 bases, with 19 bases sitting between them. CDR3 nucleotide sequence: TGCGCCAGCAGCCCGAAGGAACTAGCAGCCTCGAACACCGGGGAGCTGTTTTTT. Translating gives CASSPKELAASNTGELFF.

The V gene is TRBV7-2, the J gene TRBJ1-2, with D hard to call. Looked up from germline, CDR1 is SGHTA and CDR2 is FQGNSA. V was clipped by 5 bases and J by 9 bases, with 25 bases between them. The CDR3 contains 16 residues. For the CDR3, the DNA is TGTGCCAGCAGCCTGACTTTACAAGGTCAGAACACTCGCTACACCTTC. Its protein is CASSLTLQGQNTRYTF.

The chain couples TRBV4-1 to TRBJ2-1; 11 bases match TRBD2. The CDR3 length is 15 residues. V was clipped by 4 bases and J by 2 bases; unmatched bases: 1. From germline, CDR1 is MGHRA and CDR2 YSYEKL. For the CDR3, the DNA is TGCGCCAGCAGCCTAGCGGGGGGGCCCTACAATGAGCAGTTCTTC. This codes for CASSLAGGPYNEQFF.

The chain is built from TRBV2 and TRBJ2-1; D is uncertain. This CDR3 contains 15 residues. Germline lookup yields CDR1 SNHLY and CDR2 FYNNEI. V was trimmed by 6 bases and J by 1 base, leaving 13 bases between them. DNA of the CDR3: TGTGCCAGCAGGCCGGGTTCTAGGTCCTACAATGAGCAGTTCTTC. Its translation is CASRPGSRSYNEQFF. Based on the CDR3 plus reference TRBV2 and TRBJ2-1, the full variable domain is EPEVTQTPSHQVTQMGQEVILRCVPISNHLYFYWYRQILGQKVEFLVSFYNNEISEKSEIFDDQFSVERPDGSNFTLKIRSTKLEDSAMYFCASRPGSRSYNEQFFGPGTRLTVL.

The V call is TRBV11-2, the J call TRBJ2-1; maybe TRBD1 (5 bases). This CDR3 comprises 14 residues. CDR1 is SGHAT and CDR2 is FQNNGV in the germline V gene. V lost 4 bases and J lost 12, with 19 bases in between. The CDR3: CASSSLRSDSRQFF. For the CDR3, the DNA is TGTGCCAGCAGCTCCCTAAGGTCAGACAGTCGGCAGTTCTTC. Full variable domain (rest looked up from reference TRBV11-2 and TRBJ2-1): EAGVAQSPRYKIIEKRQSVAFWCNPISGHATLYWYQQILGQGPKLLIQFQNNGVVDDSQLPKDRFSAERLKGVDSTLKIQPAKLEDSAVYLCASSSLRSDSRQFFGPGTRLTVL.

This rearrangement joins TRBV6-2 or TRBV6-3 to TRBJ2-2; TRBD1 matches at 10 bases. Germline V gene data show CDR1 as MNHEY and CDR2 as SVGEGT. The CDR3 runs to 15 residues. V trimming: 5 bases; J trimming: 5 bases; junction bases outside the gene matches: 5. DNA of the CDR3: TGTGCCAGCAGTCCACGGACAGGGGGGACCGGGGAGCTGTTTTTT. Amino acids: CASSPRTGGTGELFF.